This passage covers 21 T cell receptor beta chains from one sample sequenced in a study of molecular identifiers for immune sequencing clone quantification. TCRdb redid the calling of the PCR reads with MiXCR, one entry per CDR3 protein. The sample lists about 36,000 distinct CDR3 sequences; roughly 20% were seen once. The specimen was naive CD8+ T cells from blood, with Jurkat cell RNA spiked in. The subset: FACS-sorted CD8+CD4-CCR7+CD45RA+ naive T cells. Source of these receptors: a human donor in good health. Some libraries in this study had Jurkat cell RNA spiked in.

This clonotype was seen repeatedly, ten times or more. V usage is TRBV4-3 and J usage is TRBJ2-1; D unclear. The germline V and J ends were trimmed by 0 bases and 6 bases, with 18 bases remaining between them. The CDR3 has 17 amino acids. Germline CDR1 LGHNA, CDR2 YSLEER. The CDR3, as DNA: TGCGCCAGCAGCCAAGACCCGCGGACCGGCCCCAGCAATGAGCAGTTCTTC. Amino acids: CASSQDPRTGPSNEQFF.

This clonotype has a count of ten or more. The chain links TRBV6-5 to TRBJ2-5; 8 nucleotides agree with TRBD1. Germline V CDR1 and CDR2: MNHEY, SVGAGI. The CDR3 runs 17 residues. V shed 7 bases and J 4 bases; nucleotides not matched to a gene: 17. CDR3 amino acids: CASILTAGGMGRETQYF. DNA of the CDR3: TGTGCCAGCATCCTTACCGCAGGGGGCATGGGTAGAGAGACCCAGTACTTC.

This clonotype has only a few counts. The genes are TRBV2 and TRBJ1-1; possibly TRBD1 for D (6 bases). The V end lost 4 bases, the J end lost 1 base, and 10 bases lay between the germline ends. CDR1 is SNHLY, CDR2 FYNNEI, per germline. There are 14 residues in the CDR3. In DNA, the CDR3 is TGTGCCAGCAGTGTGGACAGCCAGAACACTGAAGCTTTCTTT. Its protein is CASSVDSQNTEAFF.

This clonotype has at least ten counts. This chain connects TRBV29-1 to TRBJ2-7, with 7 nucleotides matching TRBD1. Germline CDR1 is SQVTM and CDR2 is ANQGSEA. V was pared by 6 bases and J by 2 bases, with 4 bases of the junction left unmatched. The CDR3 runs 12 residues. Here the CDR3 reads CSVRDRTYEQYF. The CDR3 region has the DNA TGCAGCGTCCGGGACAGAACCTACGAGCAGTACTTC.

A remark on this clonotype: A much larger clone differs by one base, so this may be a read error. The chain has TRBV9 and TRBJ2-1; D is perhaps TRBD2 (5 bases). The J call may be wrong; the DNA end is better matched by TRBJ2-7. Per germline, CDR1 SGDLS and CDR2 YYNGEE. This CDR3 comprises 12 residues. The CDR3 region has the DNA TGTGCCAGCAGCGGTACTAGTTCTGAGCAGTACTTC. It encodes CASSGTSSEQYF.

This clonotype was seen many times. The chain is built from TRBV7-9 and TRBJ1-1; perhaps TRBD1 as D (5 bases). In germline, CDR1 is SEHNR, CDR2 FQNEAQ (reference sequence). Trimming removed 1 base from V and 0 bases from J, with 9 bases in between. CDR3 length: 15 residues. This CDR3 is CASSLVGGMNTEAFF. In DNA, the CDR3 is TGTGCCAGCAGCTTAGTTGGGGGGATGAACACTGAAGCTTTCTTT.

The chain couples TRBV12-3 or TRBV12-4 to TRBJ2-3, with TRBD1 matching over 11 bases. J lost 0 bases, V lost 4 bases, and 9 bases had no gene match. The CDR3 loop spans 18 amino acids. The CDR3 region has the DNA TGTGCCAGCAGTTGGTGGACAGGGGGCGAGATCAGCACAGATACGCAGTATTTT. Translation gives CASSWWTGGEISTDTQYF.

J is TRBJ2-7 and V is TRBV27; D possibly corresponds to TRBD2 (8 bases). The CDR3 has 15 amino acids. V lost 3 bases to trimming and J lost 6 bases, with 18 bases between them. The germline CDR1 and CDR2 sequences are MNHEY and SMNVEV (reference sequence). The CDR3 loop reads CASSLSGGGSPEQYF. CDR3 bases: TGTGCCAGCAGTTTGTCGGGAGGGGGCTCCCCCGAGCAGTACTTC.

The chain joins TRBV9 to TRBJ2-7; D is tentatively TRBD1 or TRBD2 (5 bases each). The CDR3 runs 14 residues. Germline CDR1 is SGDLS and CDR2 is YYNGEE. The V end was cut by 4 bases, the J end by 0 bases, with 11 bases between. This chain's CDR3 is CASSTAGSSYEQYF. DNA for the CDR3: TGTGCCAGCAGCACCGCAGGGAGCTCCTACGAGCAGTACTTC. The complete variable domain, with remaining parts taken from reference TRBV9 and TRBJ2-7, reads DSGVTQTPKHLITATGQRVTLRCSPRSGDLSVYWYQQSLDQGLQFLIQYYNGEERAKGNILERFSAQQFPDLHSELNLSSLELGDSALYFCASSTAGSSYEQYFGPGTRLTVT.

This clonotype appeared a few times. The gene calls are TRBV6-5 and TRBJ2-3; 7 nucleotides agree with TRBD1. This CDR3 is 19 amino acids long. The germline CDR1 and CDR2 sequences are MNHEY and SVGAGI. The V and J ends lost 4 bases and 2 bases, in that order; junction bases with no gene match: 18. CDR3 sequence reads: CASSFPSPGQPQFTDTQYF. CDR3 sequence (DNA): TGTGCCAGCAGTTTCCCATCTCCGGGACAGCCCCAATTCACAGATACGCAGTATTTT.

The chain uses TRBV27 and TRBJ2-7, with 7 bases lining up with TRBD2. J was trimmed by 5 bases and V by 5 bases; bases with no gene match: 9. The CDR3 consists of 14 residues. Germline CDR1 and CDR2: MNHEY and SMNVEV (reference sequence). For the CDR3, the DNA is TGTGCCAGCAGTCCCCTGACTAGCCCCCACGAGCAGTACTTC. Translating gives CASSPLTSPHEQYF.

This clonotype was counted many times. This chain joins TRBV2 and TRBJ2-3; 13 bases match TRBD2. CDR1 and CDR2 (germline): SNHLY, FYNNEI. V shed 8 bases, J shed 6 bases, and the junction held 5 bases outside the gene matches. CDR3 length: 14 amino acids. The CDR3 reads CASAGLAGEDTQYF. CDR3 bases: TGTGCCAGCGCCGGACTAGCGGGAGAGGATACGCAGTATTTT.

The chain joins TRBV7-2 to TRBJ2-3; perhaps TRBD2 as D (6 bases). There are 15 residues in the CDR3. The V gene lost 7 bases and the J gene lost 1 base, with 15 bases spanning the gap. Germline CDR1 is SGHTA and CDR2 is FQGNSA. In nucleotides, the CDR3 is TGTGCCAGCACTTGGCTGGGCGGGGGCACAGATACGCAGTATTTT. Residues: CASTWLGGGTDTQYF.

This clonotype was observed many times. The chain joins TRBV28 to TRBJ1-1; 9 bases map to TRBD1. This CDR3 region has 15 residues. J was trimmed by 0 bases and V by 8 bases; bases with no gene match: 7. CDR1 and CDR2 from the germline V gene are MDHEN and SYDVKM. CDR3 in amino acids: CASGIQGALNTEAFF. CDR3 nucleotides: TGTGCCAGCGGAATACAGGGGGCCTTGAACACTGAAGCTTTCTTT.

Ten or more counts support this clonotype. The chain couples TRBV14 to TRBJ2-5; unclear D gene. This CDR3 contains 13 residues. CDR1 and CDR2 (germline): SGHDN, FVKESK. V lost 2 bases and J 3 bases, leaving 7 bases between the germline ends. CDR3 sequence: CASSQPGKETQYF. CDR3 DNA sequence: TGTGCCAGCAGCCAACCGGGTAAAGAGACCCAGTACTTC.

This clonotype was detected many times. The V and J genes are TRBV19 and TRBJ1-1; no firm D call. The CDR3 runs 13 residues. CDR1 and CDR2 (germline): LNHDA, SQIVND (reference sequence). V gave up 1 base and J gave up 0 bases, with 3 bases separating them. DNA for the CDR3: TGTGCCAGTAGTATAGGCGTGAACACTGAAGCTTTCTTT. Protein product: CASSIGVNTEAFF.

A few counts support this clonotype. The chain uses TRBV7-6 and TRBJ1-5, with 8 positions matching TRBD1. The germline V gene has CDR1 SGHVS and CDR2 FNYEAQ. V lost 6 bases to trimming and J lost 8 bases; unmatched junction nucleotides: 9. CDR3 length: 14 residues. The CDR3 DNA reads as TGTGCCAGCAGTGGTGTACAGGGGGGGAAGCCCCAGCATTTT. Amino acid sequence: CASSGVQGGKPQHF.

This clonotype occurred many times. The rearrangement links TRBV4-2 to TRBJ2-3; 8 bases align to TRBD2. The CDR3 is made up of 15 amino acids. Looked up from germline, CDR1 is LGHNA and CDR2 is YNFKEQ. V lost 4 bases, J lost 0 bases, and 3 bases stayed unmatched. The CDR3, as DNA: TGTGCCAGCAGCCTATCTAGCGGGAGCACAGATACGCAGTATTTT. It is translated as CASSLSSGSTDTQYF.

There are many counts of this clonotype. The gene calls are TRBV28 and TRBJ1-4; D is unresolved. Germline CDR1 is MDHEN and CDR2 is SYDVKM. Trimming removed 6 bases from V and 4 bases from J, with 3 bases in between. The CDR3 totals 11 residues. This chain's CDR3 is CASRINEKLFF. CDR3 nucleotide sequence: TGTGCCAGCAGGATTAATGAAAAACTGTTTTTT. Full variable domain (remainder filled in from reference TRBV28 and TRBJ1-4): DVKVTQSSRYLVKRTGEKVFLECVQDMDHENMFWYRQDPGLGLRLIYFSYDVKMKEKGDIPEGYSVSREKKERFSLILESASTNQTSMYLCASRINEKLFFGSGTQLSVL.

The V and J genes are TRBV5-6 and TRBJ1-3; D gene ambiguous. V lost 5 bases, J lost 3 bases, and 21 bases lay in between. CDR1 SGHDT and CDR2 YYEEEE come from the germline V gene. There are 17 residues in the CDR3. This CDR3 reads CASSSYTMPPFGNTIYF. CDR3 nucleotides: TGTGCCAGCAGTTCTTATACTATGCCGCCCTTTGGAAACACCATATATTTT.

In its sample, this clonotype was seen many times. V and J are TRBV28 and TRBJ2-2, with TRBD2 matching 13 bases. Germline CDR1 is MDHEN and CDR2 is SYDVKM. The CDR3 sequence is 17 residues long. Trimming at V came to 5 bases and at J to 3 bases, leaving 6 bases not matched to a gene. The CDR3 coding sequence is TGTGCCAGCAGTCCCTCTACTAGCGGGAGGGACACCGGGGAGCTGTTTTTT. This translates into CASSPSTSGRDTGELFF.